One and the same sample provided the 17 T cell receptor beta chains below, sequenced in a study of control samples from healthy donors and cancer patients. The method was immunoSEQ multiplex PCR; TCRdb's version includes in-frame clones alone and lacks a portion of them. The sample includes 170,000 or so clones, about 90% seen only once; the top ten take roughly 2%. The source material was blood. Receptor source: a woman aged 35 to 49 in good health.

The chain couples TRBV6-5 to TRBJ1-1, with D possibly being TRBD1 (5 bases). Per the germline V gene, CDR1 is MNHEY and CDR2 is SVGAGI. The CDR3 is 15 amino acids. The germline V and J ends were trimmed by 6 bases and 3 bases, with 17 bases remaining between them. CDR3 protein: CASRSFVGPHTEAFF. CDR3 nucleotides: TGTGCCAGCAGATCGTTCGTGGGACCCCACACTGAAGCTTTCTTT.

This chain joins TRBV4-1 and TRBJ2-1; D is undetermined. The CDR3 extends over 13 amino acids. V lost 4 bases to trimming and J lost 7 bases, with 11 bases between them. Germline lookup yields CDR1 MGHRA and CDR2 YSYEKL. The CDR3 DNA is TGCGCCAGCAGCCCCCACTTAGGGAATGAGCAGTTCTTC. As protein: CASSPHLGNEQFF.

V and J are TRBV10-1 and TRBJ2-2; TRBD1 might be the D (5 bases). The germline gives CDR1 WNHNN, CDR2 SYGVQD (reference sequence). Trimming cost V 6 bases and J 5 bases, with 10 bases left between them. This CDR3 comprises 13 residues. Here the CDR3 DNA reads TGCGCCAGCAGCAGGGCCCGGACCGGGGAGCTGTTTTTT. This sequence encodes CASSRARTGELFF.

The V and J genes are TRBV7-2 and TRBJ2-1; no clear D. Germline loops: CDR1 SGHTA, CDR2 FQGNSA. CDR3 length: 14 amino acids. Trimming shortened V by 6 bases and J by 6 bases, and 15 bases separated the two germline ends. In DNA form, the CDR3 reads TGTGCCAGCAGTTTCAATTACGGCGGCAATGAGCAGTTCTTC. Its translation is CASSFNYGGNEQFF.

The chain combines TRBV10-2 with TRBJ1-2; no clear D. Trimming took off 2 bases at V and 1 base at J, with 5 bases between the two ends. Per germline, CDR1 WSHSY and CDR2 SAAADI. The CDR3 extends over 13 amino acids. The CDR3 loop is CASSETDNYGYTF. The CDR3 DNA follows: TGCGCCAGCAGTGAGACGGATAACTATGGCTACACCTTC.

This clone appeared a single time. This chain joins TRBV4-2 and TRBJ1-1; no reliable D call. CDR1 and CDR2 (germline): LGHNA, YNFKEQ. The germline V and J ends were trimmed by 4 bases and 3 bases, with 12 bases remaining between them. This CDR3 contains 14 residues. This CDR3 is CASSLYPGDTEAFF. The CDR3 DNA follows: TGTGCCAGCAGCCTCTACCCCGGGGACACTGAAGCTTTCTTT.

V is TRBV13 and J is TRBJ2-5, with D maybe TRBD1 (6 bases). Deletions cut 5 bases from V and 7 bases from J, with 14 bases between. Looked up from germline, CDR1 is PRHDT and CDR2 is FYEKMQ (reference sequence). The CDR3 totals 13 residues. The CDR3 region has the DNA TGTGCCAGCAGCCGCCCCGGACAGCGGACCCAGTACTTC. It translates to CASSRPGQRTQYF.

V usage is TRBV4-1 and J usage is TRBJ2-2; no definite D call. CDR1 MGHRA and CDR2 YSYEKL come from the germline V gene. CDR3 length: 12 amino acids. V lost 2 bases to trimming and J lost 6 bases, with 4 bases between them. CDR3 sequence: CASSQIPGELFF. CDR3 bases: TGCGCCAGCAGCCAAATTCCCGGGGAGCTGTTTTTT.

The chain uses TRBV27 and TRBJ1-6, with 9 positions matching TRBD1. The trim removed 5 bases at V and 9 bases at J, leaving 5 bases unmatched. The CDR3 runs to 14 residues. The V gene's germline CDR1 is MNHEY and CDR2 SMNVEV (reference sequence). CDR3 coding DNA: TGTGCCAGCAGTCAGGGGACAGGGCCTTCACCCCTCCACTTT. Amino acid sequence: CASSQGTGPSPLHF.

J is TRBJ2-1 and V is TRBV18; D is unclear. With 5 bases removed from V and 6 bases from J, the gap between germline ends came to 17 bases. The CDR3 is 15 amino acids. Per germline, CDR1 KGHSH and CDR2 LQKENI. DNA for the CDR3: TGTGCCAGCTCATCGCCAGGTGCCAGACTCAATGAGCAGTTCTTC. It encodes CASSSPGARLNEQFF.

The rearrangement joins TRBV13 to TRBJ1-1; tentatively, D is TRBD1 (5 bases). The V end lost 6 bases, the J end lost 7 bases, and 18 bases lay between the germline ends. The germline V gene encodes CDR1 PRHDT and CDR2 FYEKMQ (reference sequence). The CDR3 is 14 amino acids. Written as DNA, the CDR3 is TGTGCCAGCAGTTACTCAGGGAGGGCAGTTGAAGCTTTCTTT. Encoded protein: CASSYSGRAVEAFF.

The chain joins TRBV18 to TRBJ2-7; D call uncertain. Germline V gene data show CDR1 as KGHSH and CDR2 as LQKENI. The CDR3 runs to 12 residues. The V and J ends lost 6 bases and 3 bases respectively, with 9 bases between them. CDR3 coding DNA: TGTGCCAGCTCGCAGGATCTCTACGAGCAGTACTTC. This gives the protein CASSQDLYEQYF.

The CDR3 protein is CASSSGGQNYEQYF. In DNA form, the CDR3 reads TGTGCCAGCAGTAGCGGGGGGCAAAACTACGAGCAGTACTTC. J is TRBJ2-7 and V is TRBV5-4; 10 bases are shared with TRBD2. Germline assignment: CDR1 SGHNT and CDR2 YYREEE (reference sequence). This CDR3 spans 14 amino acids. V lost 5 bases and J lost 3; bases outside the gene matches: 5.

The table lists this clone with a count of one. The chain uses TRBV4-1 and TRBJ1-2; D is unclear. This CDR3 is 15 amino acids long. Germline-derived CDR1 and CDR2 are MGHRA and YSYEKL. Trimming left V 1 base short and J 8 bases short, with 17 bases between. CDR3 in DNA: TGCGCCAGCAGCCAAGTGGGGATTAGTATGGGAGGCTACACCTTC. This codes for CASSQVGISMGGYTF.

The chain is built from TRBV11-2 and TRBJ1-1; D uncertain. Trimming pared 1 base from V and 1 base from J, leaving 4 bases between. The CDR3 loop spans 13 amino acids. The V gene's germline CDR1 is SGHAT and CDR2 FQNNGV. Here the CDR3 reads CASSLARNTEAFF. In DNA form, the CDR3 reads TGTGCCAGCAGCTTAGCCCGGAACACTGAAGCTTTCTTT.

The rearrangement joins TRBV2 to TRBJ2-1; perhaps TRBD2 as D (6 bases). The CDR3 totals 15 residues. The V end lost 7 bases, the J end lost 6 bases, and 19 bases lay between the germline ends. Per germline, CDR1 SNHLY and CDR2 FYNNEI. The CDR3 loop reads CASMRGTNVGNEQFF. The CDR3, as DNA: TGTGCCAGCATGCGGGGCACAAACGTGGGCAATGAGCAGTTCTTC.

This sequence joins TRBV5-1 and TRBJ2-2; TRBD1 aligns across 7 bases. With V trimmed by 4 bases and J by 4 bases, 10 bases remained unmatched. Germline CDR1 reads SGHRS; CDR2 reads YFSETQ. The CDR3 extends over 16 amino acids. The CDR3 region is CASSPEQGLSTGELFF. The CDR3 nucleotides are TGCGCCAGCAGCCCGGAACAGGGGCTAAGCACCGGGGAGCTGTTTTTT.